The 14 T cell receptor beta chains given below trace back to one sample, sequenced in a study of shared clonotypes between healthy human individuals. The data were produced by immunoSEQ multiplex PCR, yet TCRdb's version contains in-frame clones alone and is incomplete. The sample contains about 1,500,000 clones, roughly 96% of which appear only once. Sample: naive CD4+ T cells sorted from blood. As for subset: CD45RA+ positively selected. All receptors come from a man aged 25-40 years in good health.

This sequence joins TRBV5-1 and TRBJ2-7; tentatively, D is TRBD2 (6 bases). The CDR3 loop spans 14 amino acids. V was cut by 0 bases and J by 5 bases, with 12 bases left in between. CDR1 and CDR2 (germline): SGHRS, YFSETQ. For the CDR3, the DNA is TGCGCCAGCAGCTTGGGTGGCGGGAACGACGAGCAGTACTTC. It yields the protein CASSLGGGNDEQYF.

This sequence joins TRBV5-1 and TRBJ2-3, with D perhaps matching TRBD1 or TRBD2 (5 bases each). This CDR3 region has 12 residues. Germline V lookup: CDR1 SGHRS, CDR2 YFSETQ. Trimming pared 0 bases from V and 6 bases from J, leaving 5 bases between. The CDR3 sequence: CASSLGDDTQYF. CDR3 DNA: TGCGCCAGCAGCTTGGGGGACGATACGCAGTATTTT.

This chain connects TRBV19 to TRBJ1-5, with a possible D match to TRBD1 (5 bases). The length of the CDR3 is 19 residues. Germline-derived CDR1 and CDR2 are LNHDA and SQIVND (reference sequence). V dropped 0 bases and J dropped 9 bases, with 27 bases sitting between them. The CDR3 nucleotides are TGTGCCAGTAGTATAGACAAGTACGGGACCTCAAGTATATTCCGGCCCCAGCATTTT. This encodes CASSIDKYGTSSIFRPQHF.

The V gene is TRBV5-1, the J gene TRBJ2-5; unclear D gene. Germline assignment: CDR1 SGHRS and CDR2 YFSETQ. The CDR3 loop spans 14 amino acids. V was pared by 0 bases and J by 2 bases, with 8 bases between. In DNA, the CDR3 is TGCGCCAGCAGCTTGGACAACTCGCAAGAGACCCAGTACTTC. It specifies CASSLDNSQETQYF.

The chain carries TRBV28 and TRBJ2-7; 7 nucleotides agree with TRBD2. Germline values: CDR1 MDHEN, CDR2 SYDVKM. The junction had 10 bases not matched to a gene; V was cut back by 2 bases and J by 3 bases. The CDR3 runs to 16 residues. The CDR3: CASSLARTRANYEQYF. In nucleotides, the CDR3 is TGTGCCAGCAGTTTAGCTCGGACTAGGGCCAACTACGAGCAGTACTTC.

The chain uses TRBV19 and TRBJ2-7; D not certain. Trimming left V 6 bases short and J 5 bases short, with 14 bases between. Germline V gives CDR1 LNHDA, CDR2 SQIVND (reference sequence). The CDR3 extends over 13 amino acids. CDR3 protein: CASSRVGWDEQYF. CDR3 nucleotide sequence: TGTGCCAGTAGCCGCGTGGGGTGGGACGAGCAGTACTTC.

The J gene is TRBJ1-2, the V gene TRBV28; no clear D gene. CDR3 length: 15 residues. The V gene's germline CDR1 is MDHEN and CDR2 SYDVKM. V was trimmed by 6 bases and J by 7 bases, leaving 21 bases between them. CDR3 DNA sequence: TGTGCCAGCAGCTCTCATACTCTTTTCAACCGTGGCTACACCTTC. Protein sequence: CASSSHTLFNRGYTF.

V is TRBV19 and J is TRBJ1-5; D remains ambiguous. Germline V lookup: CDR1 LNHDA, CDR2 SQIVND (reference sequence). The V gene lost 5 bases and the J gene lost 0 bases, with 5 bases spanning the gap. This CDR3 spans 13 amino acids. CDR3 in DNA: TGTGCCAGTAGTGCGGGTAGCAATCAGCCCCAGCATTTT. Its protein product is CASSAGSNQPQHF.

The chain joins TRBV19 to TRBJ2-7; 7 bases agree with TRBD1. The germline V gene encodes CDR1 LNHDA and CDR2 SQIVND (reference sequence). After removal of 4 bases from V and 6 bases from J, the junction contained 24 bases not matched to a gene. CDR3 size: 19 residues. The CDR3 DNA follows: TGTGCCAGTAGTACCCGTACTCTCCGGTTCGAAGGACAGGCCTCCGAGCAGTACTTC. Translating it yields CASSTRTLRFEGQASEQYF.

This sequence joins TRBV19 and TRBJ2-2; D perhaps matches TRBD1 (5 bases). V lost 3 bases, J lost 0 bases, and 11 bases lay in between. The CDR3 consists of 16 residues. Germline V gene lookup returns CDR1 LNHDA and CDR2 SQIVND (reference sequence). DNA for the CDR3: TGTGCCAGTAGTATTACGGCAGGGCCGAACACCGGGGAGCTGTTTTTT. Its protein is CASSITAGPNTGELFF.

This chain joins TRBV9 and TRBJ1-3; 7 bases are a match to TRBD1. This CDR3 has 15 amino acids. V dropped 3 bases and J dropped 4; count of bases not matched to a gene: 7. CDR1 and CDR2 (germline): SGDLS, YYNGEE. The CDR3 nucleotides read TGTGCCAGCAGCGGACAGGGTTCTGGGGGAAACACCATATATTTT. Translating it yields CASSGQGSGGNTIYF.

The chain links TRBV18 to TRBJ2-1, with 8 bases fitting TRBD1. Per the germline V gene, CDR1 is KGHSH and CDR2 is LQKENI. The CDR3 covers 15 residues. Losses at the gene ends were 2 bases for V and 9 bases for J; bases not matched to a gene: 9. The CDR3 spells CASSPEAGTGREQFF. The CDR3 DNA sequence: TGTGCCAGCTCACCAGAGGCCGGGACAGGCCGTGAGCAGTTCTTC.

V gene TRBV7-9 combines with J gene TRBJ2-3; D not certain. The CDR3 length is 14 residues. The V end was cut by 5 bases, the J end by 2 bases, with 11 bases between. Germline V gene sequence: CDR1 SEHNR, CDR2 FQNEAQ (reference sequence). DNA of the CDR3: TGTGCCAGCAGCACCCTACAGATCACAGATACGCAGTATTTT. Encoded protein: CASSTLQITDTQYF.

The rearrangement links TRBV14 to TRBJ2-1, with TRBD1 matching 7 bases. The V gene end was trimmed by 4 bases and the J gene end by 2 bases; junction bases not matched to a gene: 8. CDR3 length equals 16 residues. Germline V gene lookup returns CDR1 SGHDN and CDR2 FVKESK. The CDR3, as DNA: TGTGCCAGCAGCCTCGGTGGGGGACAGACCTACAATGAGCAGTTCTTC. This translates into CASSLGGGQTYNEQFF.